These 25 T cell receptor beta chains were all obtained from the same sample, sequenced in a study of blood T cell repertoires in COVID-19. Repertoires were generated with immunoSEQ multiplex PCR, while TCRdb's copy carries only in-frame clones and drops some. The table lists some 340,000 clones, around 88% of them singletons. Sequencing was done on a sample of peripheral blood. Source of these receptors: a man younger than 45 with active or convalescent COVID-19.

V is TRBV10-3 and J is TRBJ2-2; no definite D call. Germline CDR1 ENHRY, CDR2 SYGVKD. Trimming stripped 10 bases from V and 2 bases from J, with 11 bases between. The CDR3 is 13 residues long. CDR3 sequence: CATGRGNTGELFF. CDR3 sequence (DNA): TGTGCCACCGGTCGAGGAAACACCGGGGAGCTGTTTTTT.

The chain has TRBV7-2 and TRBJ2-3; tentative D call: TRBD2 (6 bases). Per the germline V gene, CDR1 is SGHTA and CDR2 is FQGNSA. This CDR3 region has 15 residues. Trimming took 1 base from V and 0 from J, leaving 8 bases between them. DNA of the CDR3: TGTGCCAGCAGCTTAGTAGCGGAAAGCACAGATACGCAGTATTTT. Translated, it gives CASSLVAESTDTQYF.

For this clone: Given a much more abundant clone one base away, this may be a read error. The CDR3 loop reads CASSSGYEQFF. CDR3 sequence (DNA): TGTGCCAGCAGTTCAGGGTATGAGCAGTTCTTC. This chain joins TRBV6-2 or TRBV6-3 and TRBJ2-1; maybe TRBD1 (5 bases). The CDR3 totals 11 residues. V was shortened by 4 bases and J by 8 bases, with 6 bases between the two germline ends. Germline-derived CDR1 and CDR2 are MNHEY and SVGEGT.

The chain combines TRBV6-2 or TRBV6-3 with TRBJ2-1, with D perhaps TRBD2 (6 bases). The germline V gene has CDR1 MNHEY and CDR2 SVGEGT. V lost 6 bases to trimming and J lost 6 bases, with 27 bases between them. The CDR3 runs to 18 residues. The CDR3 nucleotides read TGTGCCAGCAGCCCTGCGGCTAGCGTCTTTCCGGAGGTCAATGAGCAGTTCTTC. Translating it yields CASSPAASVFPEVNEQFF.

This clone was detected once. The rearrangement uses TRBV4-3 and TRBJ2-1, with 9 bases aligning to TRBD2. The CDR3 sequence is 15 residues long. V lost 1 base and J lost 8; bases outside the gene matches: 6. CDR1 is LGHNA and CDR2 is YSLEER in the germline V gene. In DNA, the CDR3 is TGCGCCAGCAGCCAAGTTGCGGGGGGGCCCGATGAGCAGTTCTTC. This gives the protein CASSQVAGGPDEQFF.

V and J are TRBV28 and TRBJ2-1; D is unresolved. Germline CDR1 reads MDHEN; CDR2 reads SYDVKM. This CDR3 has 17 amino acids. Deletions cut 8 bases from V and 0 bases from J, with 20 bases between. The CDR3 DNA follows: TGTGCCAGCCAACAGAGCCTCACCTTCTCCTCCTACAATGAGCAGTTCTTC. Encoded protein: CASQQSLTFSSYNEQFF.

CDR3 sequence (DNA): TGTGCCAGCAGCGGACCTCGGGGGGCGCGGAAGTATTTT. This sequence encodes CASSGPRGARKYF. The chain links TRBV11-3 to TRBJ2-3; weak D call: TRBD2 (7 bases). Trimming removed 5 bases from V and 13 bases from J, with 19 bases in between. Germline V gives CDR1 SGHNT, CDR2 YENEEA. The CDR3 is 13 residues long.

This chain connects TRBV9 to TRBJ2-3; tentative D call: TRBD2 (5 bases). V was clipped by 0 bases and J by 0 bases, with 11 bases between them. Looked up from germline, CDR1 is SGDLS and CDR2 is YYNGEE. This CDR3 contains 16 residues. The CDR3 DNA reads TGTGCCAGCAGCGTAGCAGGACTCACTAGCACAGATACGCAGTATTTT. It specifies CASSVAGLTSTDTQYF. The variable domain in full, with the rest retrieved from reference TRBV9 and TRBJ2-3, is DSGVTQTPKHLITATGQRVTLRCSPRSGDLSVYWYQQSLDQGLQFLIQYYNGEERAKGNILERFSAQQFPDLHSELNLSSLELGDSALYFCASSVAGLTSTDTQYFGPGTRLTVL.

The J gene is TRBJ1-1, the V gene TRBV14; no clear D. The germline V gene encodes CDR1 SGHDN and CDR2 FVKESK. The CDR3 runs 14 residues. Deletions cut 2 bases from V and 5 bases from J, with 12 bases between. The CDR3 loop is CASSQSRGGTEAFF. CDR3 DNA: TGTGCCAGCAGCCAAAGCCGGGGAGGGACTGAAGCTTTCTTT.

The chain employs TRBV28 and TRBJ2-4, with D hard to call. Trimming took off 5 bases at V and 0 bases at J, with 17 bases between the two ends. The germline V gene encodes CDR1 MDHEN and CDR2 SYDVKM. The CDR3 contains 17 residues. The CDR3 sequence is CASSRTDSHVAKNIQYF. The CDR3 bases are TGTGCCAGCAGTAGAACCGACTCACACGTAGCCAAAAACATTCAGTACTTC.

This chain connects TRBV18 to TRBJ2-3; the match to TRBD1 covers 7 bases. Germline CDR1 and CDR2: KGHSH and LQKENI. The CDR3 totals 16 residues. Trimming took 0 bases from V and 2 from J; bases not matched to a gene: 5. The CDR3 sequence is CASSPPTGPPTDTQYF. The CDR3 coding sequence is TGTGCCAGCTCACCACCGACAGGGCCTCCCACAGATACGCAGTATTTT.

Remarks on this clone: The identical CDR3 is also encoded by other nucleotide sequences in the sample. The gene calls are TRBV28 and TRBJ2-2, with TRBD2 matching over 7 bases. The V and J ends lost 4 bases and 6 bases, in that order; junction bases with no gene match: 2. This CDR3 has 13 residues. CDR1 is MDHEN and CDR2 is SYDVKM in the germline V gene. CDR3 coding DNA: TGTGCCAGCAGTTGGGGGGGTCCCGGGGAGCTGTTTTTT. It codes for CASSWGGPGELFF.

The CDR3 region is CATSEGGRPEAFF. For the CDR3, the DNA is TGTGCCACCAGTGAGGGGGGTCGTCCTGAAGCTTTCTTT. The chain is built from TRBV24-1 and TRBJ1-1; a weak D match, TRBD1 (5 bases). The CDR3 is 13 residues long. V was pared by 4 bases and J by 6 bases, with 11 bases between. Germline CDR1 reads KGHDR; CDR2 reads SFDVKD.

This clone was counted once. This chain's CDR3 is CATSAAGPGANVLTF. DNA for the CDR3: TGTGCCACCAGTGCGGCGGGGCCTGGGGCCAACGTCCTGACTTTC. The J gene is TRBJ2-6, the V gene TRBV24-1, with a possible D match to TRBD2 (6 bases). Trimming shortened V by 5 bases and J by 2 bases, and 9 bases separated the two germline ends. CDR1 and CDR2 from the germline V gene are KGHDR and SFDVKD. This CDR3 has 15 amino acids.

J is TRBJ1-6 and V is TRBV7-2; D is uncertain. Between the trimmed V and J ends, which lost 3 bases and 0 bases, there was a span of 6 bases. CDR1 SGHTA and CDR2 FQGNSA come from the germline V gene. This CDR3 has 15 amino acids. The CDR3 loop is CASSFDNSYNSPLHF. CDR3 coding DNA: TGTGCCAGCAGCTTCGACAACTCCTATAATTCACCCCTCCACTTT.

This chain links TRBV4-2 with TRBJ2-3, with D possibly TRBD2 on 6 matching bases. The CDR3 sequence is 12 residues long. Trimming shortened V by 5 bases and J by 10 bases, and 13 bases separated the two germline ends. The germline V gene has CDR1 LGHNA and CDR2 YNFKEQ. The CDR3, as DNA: TGTGCCAGCAGCGAGACTAGAGAGGCGCAGTATTTT. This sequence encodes CASSETREAQYF.

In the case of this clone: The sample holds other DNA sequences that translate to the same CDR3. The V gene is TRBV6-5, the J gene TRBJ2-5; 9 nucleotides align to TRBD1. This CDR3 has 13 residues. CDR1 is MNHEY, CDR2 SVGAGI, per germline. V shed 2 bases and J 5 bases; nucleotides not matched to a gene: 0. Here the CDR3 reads CASSYGQGETQYF. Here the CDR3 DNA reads TGTGCCAGCAGTTACGGACAGGGGGAGACCCAGTACTTC.

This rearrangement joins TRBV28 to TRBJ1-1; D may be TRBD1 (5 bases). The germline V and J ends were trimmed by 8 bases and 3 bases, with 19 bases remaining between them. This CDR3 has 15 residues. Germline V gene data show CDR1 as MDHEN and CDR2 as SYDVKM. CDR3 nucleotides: TGTGCCAGCGGGGCGATAGGGTGGGGGGACACTGAAGCTTTCTTT. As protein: CASGAIGWGDTEAFF.

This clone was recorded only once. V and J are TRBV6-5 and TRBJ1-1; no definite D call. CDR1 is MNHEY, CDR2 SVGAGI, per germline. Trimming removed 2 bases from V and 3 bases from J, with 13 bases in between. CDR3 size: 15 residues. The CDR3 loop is CASSYRDPKHTEAFF. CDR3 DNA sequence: TGTGCCAGCAGTTACCGGGATCCGAAGCACACTGAAGCTTTCTTT.

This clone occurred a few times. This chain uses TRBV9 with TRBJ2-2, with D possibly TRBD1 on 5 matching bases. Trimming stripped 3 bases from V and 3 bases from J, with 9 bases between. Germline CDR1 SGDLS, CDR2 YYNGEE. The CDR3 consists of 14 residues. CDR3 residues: CASSEGLHTGELFF. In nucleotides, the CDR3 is TGTGCCAGCAGCGAGGGGTTACACACCGGGGAGCTGTTTTTT.

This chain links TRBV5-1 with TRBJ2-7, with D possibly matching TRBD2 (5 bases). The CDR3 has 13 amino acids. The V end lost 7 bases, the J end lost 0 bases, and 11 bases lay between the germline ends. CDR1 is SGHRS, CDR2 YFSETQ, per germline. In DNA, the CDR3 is TGCGCCAGCGGCCGGGAAGCCTCCTACGAGCAGTACTTC. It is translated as CASGREASYEQYF.

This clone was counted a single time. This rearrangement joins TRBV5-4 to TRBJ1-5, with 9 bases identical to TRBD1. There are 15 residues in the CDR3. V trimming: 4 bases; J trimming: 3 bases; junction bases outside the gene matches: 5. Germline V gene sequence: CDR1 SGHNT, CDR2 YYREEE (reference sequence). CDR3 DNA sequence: TGTGCCAGCAGCCTCAACAGGGGGCACAATCAGCCCCAGCATTTT. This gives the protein CASSLNRGHNQPQHF.

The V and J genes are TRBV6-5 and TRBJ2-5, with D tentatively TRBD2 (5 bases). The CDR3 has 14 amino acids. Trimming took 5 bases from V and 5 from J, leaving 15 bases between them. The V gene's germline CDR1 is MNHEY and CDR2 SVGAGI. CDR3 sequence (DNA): TGTGCCAGCAGTCAAACTAGGTCGGCGGAGACCCAGTACTTC. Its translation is CASSQTRSAETQYF.

CDR3: CASTQTDTQYF. Here the CDR3 DNA reads TGTGCCAGTACCCAGACAGATACGCAGTATTTT. The rearrangement joins TRBV19 to TRBJ2-3; no definite D call. CDR1 and CDR2 (germline): LNHDA, SQIVND (reference sequence). V was cut by 7 bases and J by 3 bases, with 5 bases left in between. The CDR3 runs 11 residues.

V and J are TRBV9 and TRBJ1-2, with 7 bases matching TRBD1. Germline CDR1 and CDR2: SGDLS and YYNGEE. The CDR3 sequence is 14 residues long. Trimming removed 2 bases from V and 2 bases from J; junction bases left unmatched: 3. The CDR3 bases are TGTGCCAGCAGCGTCGGGACAGCCAACTATGGCTACACCTTC. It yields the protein CASSVGTANYGYTF. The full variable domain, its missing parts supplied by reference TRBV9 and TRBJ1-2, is DSGVTQTPKHLITATGQRVTLRCSPRSGDLSVYWYQQSLDQGLQFLIQYYNGEERAKGNILERFSAQQFPDLHSELNLSSLELGDSALYFCASSVGTANYGYTFGSGTRLTVV.